One TCR beta chain is described in this entry. The antigen remains undetermined. A junction end diverges from the germline sequence, so it may reflect a read error. Produced via immunoSEQ multiplex PCR; TCRdb's table is partial and in-frame only. The sample contains roughly 15,000 clones, roughly 72% of which appear only once. These archived tumors were resected from patients never given neoadjuvant therapy beforehand. Germline CDR1 and CDR2: SGHRS and YFSETQ. This CDR3 has 15 amino acids. These data originate in a study of CXCR4 blockade with PD-1 therapy in pancreatic cancer. General study findings and limits: Survival did not correlate with tumor clonality, which averaged around 0.13 versus 0.046. Only TCRbeta chains were sequenced here.

This TCR was recovered from a human donor with pancreatic ductal adenocarcinoma. Sequenced material: tumor tissue. The chain links TRBV5-1 to TRBJ2-2; the match to TRBD1 covers 9 bases. As DNA, the CDR3 is TGCGCCAGCAGCTTCGGGACAGGGAACACCGAGGAGCTGTTTTTT. This translates into CASSFGTGNTEELFF. Combining the CDR3 with reference TRBV5-1 and TRBJ2-2 gives the whole variable domain KAGVTQTPRYLIKTRGQQVTLSCSPISGHRSVSWYQQTPGQGLQFLFEYFSETQRNKGNFPGRFSGRQFSNSRSEMNVSTLELGDSALYLCASSFGTGNTEELFFGEGSRLTVL.